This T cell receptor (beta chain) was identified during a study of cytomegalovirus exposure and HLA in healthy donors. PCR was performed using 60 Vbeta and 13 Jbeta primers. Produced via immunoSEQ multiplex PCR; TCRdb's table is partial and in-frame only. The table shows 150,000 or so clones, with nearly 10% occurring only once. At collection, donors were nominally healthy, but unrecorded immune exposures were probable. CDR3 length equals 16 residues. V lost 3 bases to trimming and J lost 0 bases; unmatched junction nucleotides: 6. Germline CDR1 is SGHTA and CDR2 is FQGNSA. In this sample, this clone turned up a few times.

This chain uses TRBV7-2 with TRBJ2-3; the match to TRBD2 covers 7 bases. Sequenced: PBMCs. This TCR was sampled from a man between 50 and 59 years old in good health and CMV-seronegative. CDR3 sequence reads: CASSFLADPSTDTQYF. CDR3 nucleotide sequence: TGTGCCAGCAGCTTCCTAGCGGACCCTAGCACAGATACGCAGTATTTT.